Following are 13 T cell receptor beta chains from one sample sequenced in a study of blood T cell repertoires in COVID-19. Measured with immunoSEQ multiplex PCR; TCRdb has only the in-frame clones, and not every one. The sample contains about 270,000 clones, about four fifths of which appear only once. Sequencing was done on a sample of peripheral blood. These receptors were collected from a woman aged 45-65 years who had recovered from COVID-19.

The chain links TRBV24-1 to TRBJ1-1; D is unclear. V was pared by 6 bases and J by 1 base, with 8 bases between. The CDR3 loop spans 13 amino acids. In germline, CDR1 is KGHDR, CDR2 SFDVKD. The CDR3 nucleotides read TGTGCCACCAGTAGAGATAAGAACACTGAAGCTTTCTTT. Its translation is CATSRDKNTEAFF.

The chain employs TRBV18 and TRBJ2-1; 13 positions agree with TRBD2. In germline, CDR1 is KGHSH, CDR2 LQKENI. The CDR3 is made up of 16 amino acids. Trimming took 3 bases from V and 6 from J; bases not matched to a gene: 5. In nucleotides, the CDR3 is TGTGCCAGCTCACCCTCAACTAGCGGGAGGGGCAATGAGCAGTTCTTC. Encoded protein: CASSPSTSGRGNEQFF.

The chain is built from TRBV10-3 and TRBJ1-1, with 7 bases that match TRBD1. Germline lookup yields CDR1 ENHRY and CDR2 SYGVKD. V gave up 7 bases and J gave up 0 bases; unmatched junction bases: 5. This CDR3 is 14 amino acids long. The CDR3 nucleotides are TGTGCCATCACCATAGGACAGGTGAACACTGAAGCTTTCTTT. Its translation is CAITIGQVNTEAFF.

The V and J genes are TRBV6-5 and TRBJ2-5; D perhaps matches TRBD2 (6 bases). Germline V lookup: CDR1 MNHEY, CDR2 SVGAGI. Between the trimmed V and J ends, which lost 8 bases and 2 bases, there was a span of 18 bases. The CDR3 length is 15 residues. The CDR3 loop reads CASPQPAGGQETQYF. The DNA for the CDR3 is TGTGCCAGCCCCCAACCAGCGGGTGGGCAAGAGACCCAGTACTTC.

The gene calls are TRBV2 and TRBJ2-1; D gene unclear. The germline V and J ends were trimmed by 6 bases and 0 bases, with 12 bases remaining between them. Per germline, CDR1 SNHLY and CDR2 FYNNEI. The CDR3 consists of 15 residues. The CDR3 reads CASRIDILSYNEQFF. In DNA, the CDR3 is TGTGCCAGCAGGATCGACATCCTCTCCTACAATGAGCAGTTCTTC.

This clone was seen repeatedly, ten times or more. The chain carries TRBV5-1 and TRBJ2-1; possible D gene TRBD2, 5 bases. The CDR3 consists of 17 residues. Germline V gene data show CDR1 as SGHRS and CDR2 as YFSETQ. V lost 2 bases to trimming and J lost 3 bases, with 18 bases between them. CDR3 in DNA: TGCGCCAGCAGCTTAGCGGACCCCTATATACACTACAATGAGCAGTTCTTC. It codes for CASSLADPYIHYNEQFF.

V usage is TRBV7-8 and J usage is TRBJ2-7; 8 bases agree with TRBD1. V shed 5 bases, J shed 1 base, and the junction held 7 bases outside the gene matches. The CDR3 spans 15 residues. Per the germline V gene, CDR1 is SGHVS and CDR2 is FQNEAQ. The CDR3, as DNA: TGTGCCAGCAGCCCGGACAGGGATAGGTCCTACGAGCAGTACTTC. Translated: CASSPDRDRSYEQYF.

This chain joins TRBV28 and TRBJ2-2; D is possibly TRBD1 (5 bases). Germline CDR1 MDHEN, CDR2 SYDVKM. This CDR3 has 13 residues. With 8 bases removed from V and 5 bases from J, the gap between germline ends came to 12 bases. The CDR3 sequence is CASFVTVTGELFF. CDR3 coding DNA: TGTGCCAGCTTTGTGACAGTAACCGGGGAGCTGTTTTTT.

The count of this clone is one. The chain combines TRBV28 with TRBJ1-4; 8 bases line up with TRBD1. The CDR3 sequence is 14 residues long. CDR1 is MDHEN and CDR2 is SYDVKM in the germline V gene. The J segment lost 7 bases and the V segment lost 7 bases, leaving 8 bases of the junction unmatched. DNA of the CDR3: TGTGCCAGCATCCGGGCAGGGGGCTTTGAAAAACTGTTTTTT. It yields the protein CASIRAGGFEKLFF.

The V call is TRBV28, the J call TRBJ2-7, with 8 nucleotides matching TRBD1. J lost 5 bases, V lost 2 bases, and 11 bases had no gene match. The CDR3 is made up of 16 amino acids. Germline CDR1 is MDHEN and CDR2 is SYDVKM. The CDR3 here is CASSLAPGQGGDEQYF. The CDR3 nucleotides read TGTGCCAGCAGTTTAGCCCCTGGACAGGGAGGCGACGAGCAGTACTTC.

For this clone: The identical CDR3 is also encoded by other nucleotide sequences in the sample. The rearrangement links TRBV28 to TRBJ2-2; 9 positions match TRBD1. The CDR3 has 15 residues. J gave up 6 bases and V 5 bases, and 7 bases lay outside the gene matches. CDR1 is MDHEN and CDR2 is SYDVKM in the germline V gene. Here the CDR3 reads CASSLNRGRAGELFF. Here the CDR3 DNA reads TGTGCCAGCAGTCTAAACAGGGGGCGCGCCGGGGAGCTGTTTTTT.

The V and J genes are TRBV5-8 and TRBJ2-7, with unresolved D. V lost 3 bases and J 3 bases, leaving 4 bases between the germline ends. The CDR3 length is 11 residues. Germline V gene data show CDR1 as SGHTS and CDR2 as YDEGEE. CDR3 residues: CASSSLYEQYF. For the CDR3, the DNA is TGTGCCAGCAGCTCCCTCTACGAGCAGTACTTC.

Regarding this clone: The sample holds other DNA sequences that translate to the same CDR3. The V call is TRBV5-4, the J call TRBJ2-1, with 9 positions matching TRBD1. CDR1 is SGHNT, CDR2 YYREEE, per germline (reference sequence). V lost 4 bases and J lost 4; bases outside the gene matches: 6. This CDR3 contains 15 residues. The CDR3 sequence is CASSTGTGSYNEQFF. CDR3 in DNA: TGTGCCAGCAGCACCGGGACAGGGAGTTACAATGAGCAGTTCTTC.